This T cell receptor beta chain was identified in a study of T cells in Graves' hyperthyroidism and ophthalmopathy. CDR3 size: 15 residues. Trimming at V came to 4 bases and at J to 4 bases, leaving 6 bases not matched to a gene. The V gene's germline CDR1 is LGHDT and CDR2 YNNKEL (reference sequence). There were TCR beta CDR3 regions amplified from RNA transcripts. The HTBI set primed first-round TCR CDR3 RT-PCR. TCRdb re-called the multiplex PCR reads with MiXCR, one entry per CDR3 protein. Among about 180,000 distinct CDR3 sequences listed, about a sixth were seen once. The chain carries TRBV3-1 and TRBJ2-2; 7 nucleotides match TRBD2. Specimen: blood. This sequence originates from a woman aged 45-60 years with Graves' hyperthyroidism. The CDR3 DNA reads as TGTGCCAGCAGCCCCATAGCGGGTCTCACCGGGGAGCTGTTTTTT. Encoded protein: CASSPIAGLTGELFF.